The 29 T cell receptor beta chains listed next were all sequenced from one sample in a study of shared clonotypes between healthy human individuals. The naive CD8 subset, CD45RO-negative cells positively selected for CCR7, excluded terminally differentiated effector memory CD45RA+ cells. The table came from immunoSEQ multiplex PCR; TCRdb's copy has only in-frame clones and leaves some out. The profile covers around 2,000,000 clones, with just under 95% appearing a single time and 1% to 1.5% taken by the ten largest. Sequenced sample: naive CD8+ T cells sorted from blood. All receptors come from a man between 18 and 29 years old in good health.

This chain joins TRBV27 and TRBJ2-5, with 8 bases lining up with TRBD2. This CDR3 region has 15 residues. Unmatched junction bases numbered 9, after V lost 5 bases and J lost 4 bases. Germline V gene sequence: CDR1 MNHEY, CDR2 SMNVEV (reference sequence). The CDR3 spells CASSPRELAGETQYF. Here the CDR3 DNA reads TGTGCCAGCAGTCCACGAGAGCTAGCGGGAGAGACCCAGTACTTC.

CDR3 DNA sequence: TGTGCCAGCAGTCCTACAGGGGCCCCCGCCTATGGCTACACCTTC. It encodes CASSPTGAPAYGYTF. This chain links TRBV27 with TRBJ1-2, with 7 positions matching TRBD1. V gave up 5 bases and J gave up 4 bases; unmatched junction bases: 10. Germline CDR1 MNHEY, CDR2 SMNVEV (reference sequence). The CDR3 covers 15 residues.

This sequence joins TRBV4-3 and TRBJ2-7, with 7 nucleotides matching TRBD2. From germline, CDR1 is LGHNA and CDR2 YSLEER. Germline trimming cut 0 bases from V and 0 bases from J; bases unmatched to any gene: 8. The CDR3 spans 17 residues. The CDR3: CASSQDLGSGASYEQYF. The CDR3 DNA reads TGCGCCAGCAGCCAAGATTTAGGGAGCGGGGCCTCCTACGAGCAGTACTTC.

CDR3 loop: CASSGDPKDSGYTF. CDR3 coding DNA: TGTGCCAGCAGTGGGGACCCAAAGGACTCTGGCTACACCTTC. J is TRBJ1-2 and V is TRBV27, with D perhaps matching TRBD1 (5 bases). V was trimmed by 5 bases and J by 7 bases, leaving 17 bases between them. The CDR3 loop spans 14 amino acids. Looked up from germline, CDR1 is MNHEY and CDR2 is SMNVEV (reference sequence).

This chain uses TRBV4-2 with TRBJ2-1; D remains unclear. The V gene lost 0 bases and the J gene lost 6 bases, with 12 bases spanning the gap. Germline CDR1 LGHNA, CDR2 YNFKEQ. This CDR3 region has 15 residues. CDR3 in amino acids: CASSQERNLGNEQFF. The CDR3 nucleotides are TGTGCCAGCAGCCAAGAACGAAATCTGGGCAATGAGCAGTTCTTC.

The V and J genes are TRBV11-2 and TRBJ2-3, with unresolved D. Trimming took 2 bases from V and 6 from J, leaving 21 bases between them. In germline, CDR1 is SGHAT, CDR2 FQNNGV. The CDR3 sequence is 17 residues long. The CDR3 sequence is CASSLNPPAMIEDTQYF. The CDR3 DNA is TGTGCCAGCAGCTTAAACCCCCCGGCCATGATTGAGGATACGCAGTATTTT.

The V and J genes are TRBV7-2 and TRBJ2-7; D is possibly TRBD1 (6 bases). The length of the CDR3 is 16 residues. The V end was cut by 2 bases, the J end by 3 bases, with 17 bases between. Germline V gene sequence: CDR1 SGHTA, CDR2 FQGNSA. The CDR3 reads CASSLSLQGFNYEQYF. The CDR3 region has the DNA TGTGCCAGCAGCTTAAGTCTACAGGGTTTCAACTACGAGCAGTACTTC.

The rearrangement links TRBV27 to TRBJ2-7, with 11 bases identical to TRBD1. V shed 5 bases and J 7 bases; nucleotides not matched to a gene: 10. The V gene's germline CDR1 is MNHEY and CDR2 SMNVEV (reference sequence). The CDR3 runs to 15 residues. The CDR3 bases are TGTGCCAGCAGTCTCACCGGGACAGGGGGAGGTGAGCAGTACTTC. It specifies CASSLTGTGGGEQYF.

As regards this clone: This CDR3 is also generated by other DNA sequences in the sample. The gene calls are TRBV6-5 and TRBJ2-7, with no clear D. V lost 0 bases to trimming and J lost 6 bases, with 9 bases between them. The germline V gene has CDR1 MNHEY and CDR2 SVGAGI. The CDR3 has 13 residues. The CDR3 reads CASSYSGPGEQYF. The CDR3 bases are TGTGCCAGCAGTTACTCAGGGCCCGGCGAGCAGTACTTC.

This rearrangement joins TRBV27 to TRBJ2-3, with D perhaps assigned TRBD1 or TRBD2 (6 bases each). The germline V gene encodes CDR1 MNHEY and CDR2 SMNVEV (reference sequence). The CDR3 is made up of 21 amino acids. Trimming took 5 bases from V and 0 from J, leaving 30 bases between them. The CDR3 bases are TGTGCCAGCAGTCCCCTGGTTTACGGAGGGGGAGACTTGAGGAGCACAGATACGCAGTATTTT. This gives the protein CASSPLVYGGGDLRSTDTQYF.

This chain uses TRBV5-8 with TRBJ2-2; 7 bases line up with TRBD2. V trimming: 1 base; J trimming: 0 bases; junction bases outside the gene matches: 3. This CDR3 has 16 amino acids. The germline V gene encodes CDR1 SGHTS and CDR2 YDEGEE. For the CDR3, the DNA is TGTGCCAGCAGCTTGCCGGGGGGAGCGAACACCGGGGAGCTGTTTTTT. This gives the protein CASSLPGGANTGELFF.

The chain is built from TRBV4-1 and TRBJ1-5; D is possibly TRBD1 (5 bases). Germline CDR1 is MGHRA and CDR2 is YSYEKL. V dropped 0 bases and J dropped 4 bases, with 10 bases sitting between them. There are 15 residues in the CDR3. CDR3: CASSQEGTLNQPQHF. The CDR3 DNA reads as TGCGCCAGCAGCCAAGAAGGGACCCTGAATCAGCCCCAGCATTTT.

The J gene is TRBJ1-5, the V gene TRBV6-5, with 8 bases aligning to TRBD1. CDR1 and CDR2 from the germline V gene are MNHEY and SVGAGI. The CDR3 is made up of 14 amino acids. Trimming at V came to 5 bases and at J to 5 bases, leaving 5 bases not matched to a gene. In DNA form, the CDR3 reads TGTGCCAGCAGTGACAGGGGCTTTGATCAGCCCCAGCATTTT. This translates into CASSDRGFDQPQHF.

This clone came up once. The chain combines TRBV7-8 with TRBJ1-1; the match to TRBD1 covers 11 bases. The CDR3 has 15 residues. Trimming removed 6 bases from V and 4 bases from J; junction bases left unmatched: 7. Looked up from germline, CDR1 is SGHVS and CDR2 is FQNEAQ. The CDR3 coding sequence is TGTGCCAGCAGAGATTGGGGACAGGGGGGCACTGAAGCTTTCTTT. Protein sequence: CASRDWGQGGTEAFF.

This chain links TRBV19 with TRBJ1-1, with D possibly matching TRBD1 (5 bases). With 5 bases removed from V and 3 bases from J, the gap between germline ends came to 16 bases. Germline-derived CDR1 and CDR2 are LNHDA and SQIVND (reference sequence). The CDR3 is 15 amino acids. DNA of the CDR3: TGTGCCAGTAGTCCGGGACGGGCCGAGGACACTGAAGCTTTCTTT. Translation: CASSPGRAEDTEAFF. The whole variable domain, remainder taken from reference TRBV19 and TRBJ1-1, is DGGITQSPKYLFRKEGQNVTLSCEQNLNHDAMYWYRQDPGQGLRLIYYSQIVNDFQKGDIAEGYSVSREKKESFPLTVTSAQKNPTAFYLCASSPGRAEDTEAFFGQGTRLTVV.

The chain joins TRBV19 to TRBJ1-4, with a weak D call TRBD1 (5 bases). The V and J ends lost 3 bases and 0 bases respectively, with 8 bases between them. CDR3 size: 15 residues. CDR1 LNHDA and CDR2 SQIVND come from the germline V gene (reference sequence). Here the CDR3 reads CASSINRPTNEKLFF. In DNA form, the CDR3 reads TGTGCCAGTAGTATTAACAGGCCAACTAATGAAAAACTGTTTTTT. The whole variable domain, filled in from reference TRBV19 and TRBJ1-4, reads DGGITQSPKYLFRKEGQNVTLSCEQNLNHDAMYWYRQDPGQGLRLIYYSQIVNDFQKGDIAEGYSVSREKKESFPLTVTSAQKNPTAFYLCASSINRPTNEKLFFGSGTQLSVL.

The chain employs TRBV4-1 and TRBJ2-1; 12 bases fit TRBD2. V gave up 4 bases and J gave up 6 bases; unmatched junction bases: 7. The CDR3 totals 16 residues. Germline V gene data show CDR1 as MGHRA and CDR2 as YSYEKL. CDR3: CASSPRLAGEGNEQFF. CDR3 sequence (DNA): TGCGCCAGCAGCCCGCGACTAGCGGGAGAGGGCAATGAGCAGTTCTTC.

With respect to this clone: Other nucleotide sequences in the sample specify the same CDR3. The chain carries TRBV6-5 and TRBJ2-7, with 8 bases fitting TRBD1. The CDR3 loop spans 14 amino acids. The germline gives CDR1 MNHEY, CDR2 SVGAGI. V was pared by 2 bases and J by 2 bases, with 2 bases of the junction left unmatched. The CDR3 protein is CASSYGTGPYEQYF. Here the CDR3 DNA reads TGTGCCAGCAGTTACGGGACAGGCCCCTACGAGCAGTACTTC.

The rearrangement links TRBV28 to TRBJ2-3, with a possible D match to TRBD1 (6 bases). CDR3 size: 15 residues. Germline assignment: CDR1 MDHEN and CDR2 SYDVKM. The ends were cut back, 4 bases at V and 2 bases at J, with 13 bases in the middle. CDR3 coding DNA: TGTGCCAGCAGTTCGAACAGGGCCTCCACAGATACGCAGTATTTT. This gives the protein CASSSNRASTDTQYF.

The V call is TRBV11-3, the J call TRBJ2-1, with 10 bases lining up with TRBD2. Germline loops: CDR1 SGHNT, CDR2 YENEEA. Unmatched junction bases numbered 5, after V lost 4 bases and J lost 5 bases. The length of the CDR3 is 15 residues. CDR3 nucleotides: TGTGCCAGCAGCTCGAGCGGGAGGGGAGACAATGAGCAGTTCTTC. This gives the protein CASSSSGRGDNEQFF.

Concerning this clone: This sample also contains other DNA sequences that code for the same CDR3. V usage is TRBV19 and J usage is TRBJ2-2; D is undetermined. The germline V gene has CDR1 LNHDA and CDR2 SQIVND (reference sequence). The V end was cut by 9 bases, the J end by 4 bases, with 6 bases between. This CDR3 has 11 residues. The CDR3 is CASRLTGELFF. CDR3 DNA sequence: TGTGCCAGCCGGCTCACCGGGGAGCTGTTTTTT.

CDR3: CASSPSASGSDTQYF. The CDR3 DNA reads TGCGCCAGCAGTCCCTCGGCCTCCGGGTCAGATACGCAGTATTTT. The chain joins TRBV10-2 to TRBJ2-3, with unresolved D. CDR1 WSHSY and CDR2 SAAADI come from the germline V gene. V lost 5 bases, J lost 4 bases, and 16 bases lay in between. The CDR3 consists of 15 residues.

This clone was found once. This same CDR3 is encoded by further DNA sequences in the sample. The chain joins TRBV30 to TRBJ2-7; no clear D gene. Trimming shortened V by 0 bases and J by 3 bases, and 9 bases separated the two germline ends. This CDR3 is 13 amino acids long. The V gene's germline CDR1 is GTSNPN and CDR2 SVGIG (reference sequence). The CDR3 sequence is CAWSVGQSYEQYF. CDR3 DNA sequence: TGTGCCTGGAGTGTCGGGCAGAGCTACGAGCAGTACTTC.

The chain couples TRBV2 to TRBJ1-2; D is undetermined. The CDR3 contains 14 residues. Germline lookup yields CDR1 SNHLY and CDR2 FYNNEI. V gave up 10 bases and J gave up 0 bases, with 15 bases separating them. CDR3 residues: CATVGRSTNYGYTF. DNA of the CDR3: TGTGCCACCGTAGGACGAAGTACTAACTATGGCTACACCTTC.

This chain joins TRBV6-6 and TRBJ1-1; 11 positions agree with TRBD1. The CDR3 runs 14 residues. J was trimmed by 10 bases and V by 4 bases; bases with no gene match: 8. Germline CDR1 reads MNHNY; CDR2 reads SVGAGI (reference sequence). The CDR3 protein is CASSWEGQGASAFF. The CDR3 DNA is TGTGCCAGCAGTTGGGAAGGACAGGGGGCCTCAGCTTTCTTT.

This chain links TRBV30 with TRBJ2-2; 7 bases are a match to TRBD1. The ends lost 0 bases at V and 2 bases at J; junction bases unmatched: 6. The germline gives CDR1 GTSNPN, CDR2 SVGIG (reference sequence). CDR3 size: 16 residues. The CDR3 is CAWSVPRQGNTGELFF. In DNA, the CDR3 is TGTGCCTGGAGTGTACCGCGACAGGGTAACACCGGGGAGCTGTTTTTT.

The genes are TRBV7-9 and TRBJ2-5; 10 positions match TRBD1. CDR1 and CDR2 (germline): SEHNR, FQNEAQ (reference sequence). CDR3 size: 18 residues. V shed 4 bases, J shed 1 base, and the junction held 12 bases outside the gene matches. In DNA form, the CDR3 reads TGTGCCAGCAGCTCCCCTGTTTACGACAGGGGGCCCCAAGAGACCCAGTACTTC. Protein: CASSSPVYDRGPQETQYF. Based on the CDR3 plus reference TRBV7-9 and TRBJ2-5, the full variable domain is DTGVSQNPRHKITKRGQNVTFRCDPISEHNRLYWYRQTLGQGPEFLTYFQNEAQLEKSRLLSDRFSAERPKGSFSTLEIQRTEQGDSAMYLCASSSPVYDRGPQETQYFGPGTRLLVL.

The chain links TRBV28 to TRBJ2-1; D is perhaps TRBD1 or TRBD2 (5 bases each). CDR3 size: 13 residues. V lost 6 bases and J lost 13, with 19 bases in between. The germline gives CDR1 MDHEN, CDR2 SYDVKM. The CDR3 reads CASSLAEWGRQFF. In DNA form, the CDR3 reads TGTGCCAGCAGCTTAGCCGAGTGGGGACGACAGTTCTTC.

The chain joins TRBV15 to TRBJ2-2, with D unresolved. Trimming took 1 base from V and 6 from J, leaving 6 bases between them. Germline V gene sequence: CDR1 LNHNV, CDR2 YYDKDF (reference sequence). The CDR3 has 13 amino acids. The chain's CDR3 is CATSRVSPGELFF. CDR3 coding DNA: TGTGCCACCAGCAGAGTTTCCCCCGGGGAGCTGTTTTTT.